Sequencing of this T cell receptor beta chain was carried out in a study of blood T cell repertoires in COVID-19. Study context: From the United States, Italy and Spain came samples of acute and convalescent COVID-19. PBMCs, B-cell-depleted T cells, or T cells were the source of the cDNA or gDNA that made up the material.

Authors' processing steps: Amplification from reference gene primers served as the basis for estimated nucleated cell counts. Using immunoSEQ multiplex PCR, the repertoire was profiled, and TCRdb retains in-frame clones only, with some absent. From that table come the V and J calls and clone size; the DNA was used to work out D and trimming. The sample shows over 100,000 clones, roughly 86% of them seen only once. Germline CDR1 and CDR2: LGHDT and YNNKEL (reference sequence). Trimming cost V 4 bases and J 1 base; bases outside gene matches: 10. The CDR3 loop spans 17 amino acids. The sample comprised peripheral blood. This clonotype was sampled from a woman in her 70s with COVID-19, enrolled during active disease. The genes are TRBV3-1 (or the pseudogene TRBV3-2) and TRBJ1-1, with 9 nucleotides matching TRBD1. The CDR3 sequence: CASSLTGGAGGNTEAFF. CDR3 bases: TGTGCCAGCAGCCTTACAGGGGGCGCGGGGGGGAACACTGAAGCTTTCTTT.